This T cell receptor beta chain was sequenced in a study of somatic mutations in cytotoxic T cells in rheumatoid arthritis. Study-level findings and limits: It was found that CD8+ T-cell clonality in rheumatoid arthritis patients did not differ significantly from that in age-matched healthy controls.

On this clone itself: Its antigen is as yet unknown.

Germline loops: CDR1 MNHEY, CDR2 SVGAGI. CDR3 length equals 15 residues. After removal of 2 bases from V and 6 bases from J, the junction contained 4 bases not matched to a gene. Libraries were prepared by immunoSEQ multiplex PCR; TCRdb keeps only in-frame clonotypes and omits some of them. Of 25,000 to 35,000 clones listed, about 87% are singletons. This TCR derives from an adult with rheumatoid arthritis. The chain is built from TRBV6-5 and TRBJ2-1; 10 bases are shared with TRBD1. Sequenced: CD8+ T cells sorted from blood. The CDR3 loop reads CASSYGTGAPNEQFF. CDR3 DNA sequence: TGTGCCAGCAGTTACGGGACAGGGGCTCCCAATGAGCAGTTCTTC.